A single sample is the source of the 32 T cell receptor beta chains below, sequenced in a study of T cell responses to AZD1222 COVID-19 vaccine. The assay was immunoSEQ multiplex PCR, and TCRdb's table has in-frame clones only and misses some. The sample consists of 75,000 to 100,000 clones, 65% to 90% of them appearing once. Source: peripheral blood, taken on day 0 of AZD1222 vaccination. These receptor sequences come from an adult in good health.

CDR3 DNA: TGTGCCAGCAGCCAACCCGGGAACTTCCAAGCCAATGGCTACACCTTC. Translating it yields CASSQPGNFQANGYTF. The chain has TRBV3-1 (or the pseudogene TRBV3-2) and TRBJ1-2, with D unclear. Germline V gene data show CDR1 as LGHDT and CDR2 as YNNKEL (reference sequence). The CDR3 length is 16 residues. V gave up 2 bases and J gave up 6 bases, with 19 bases separating them.

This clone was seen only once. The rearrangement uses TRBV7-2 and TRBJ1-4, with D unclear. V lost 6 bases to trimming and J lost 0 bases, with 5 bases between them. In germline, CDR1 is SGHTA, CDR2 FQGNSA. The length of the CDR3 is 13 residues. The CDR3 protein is CASRRATNEKLFF. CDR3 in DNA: TGTGCCAGCAGACGAGCAACTAATGAAAAACTGTTTTTT. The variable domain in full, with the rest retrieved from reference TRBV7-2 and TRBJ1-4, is GAGVSQSPSNKVTEKGKDVELRCDPISGHTALYWYRQSLGQGLEFLIYFQGNSAPDKSGLPSDRFSAERTGGSVSTLTIQRTQQEDSAVYLCASRRATNEKLFFGSGTQLSVL.

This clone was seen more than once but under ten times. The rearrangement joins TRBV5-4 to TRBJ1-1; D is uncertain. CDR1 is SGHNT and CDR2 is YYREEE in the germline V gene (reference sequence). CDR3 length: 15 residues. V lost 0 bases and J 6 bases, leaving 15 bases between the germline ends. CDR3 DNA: TGTGCCAGCAGCTTGGGGTCTGGTCTAGGAGCTGAAGCTTTCTTT. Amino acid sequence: CASSLGSGLGAEAFF.

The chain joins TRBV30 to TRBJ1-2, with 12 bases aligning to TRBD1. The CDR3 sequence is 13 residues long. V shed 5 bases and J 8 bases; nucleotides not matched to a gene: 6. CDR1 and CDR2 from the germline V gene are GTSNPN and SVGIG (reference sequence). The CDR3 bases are TGTGCCTGGGAGGGGACAGGGGGCATAGGCTACACCTTC. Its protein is CAWEGTGGIGYTF.

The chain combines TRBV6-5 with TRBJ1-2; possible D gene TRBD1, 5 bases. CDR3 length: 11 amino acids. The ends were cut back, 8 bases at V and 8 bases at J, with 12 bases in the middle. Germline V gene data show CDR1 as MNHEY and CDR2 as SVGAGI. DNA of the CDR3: TGTGCCAGCTGGGGGGTTGCAGGCTACACCTTC. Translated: CASWGVAGYTF.

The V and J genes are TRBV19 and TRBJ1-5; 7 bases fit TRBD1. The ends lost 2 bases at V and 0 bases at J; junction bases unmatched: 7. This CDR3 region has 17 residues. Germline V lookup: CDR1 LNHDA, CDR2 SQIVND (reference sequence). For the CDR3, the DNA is TGTGCCAGTAGTATACATACAGGGGACTATAGCAATCAGCCCCAGCATTTT. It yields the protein CASSIHTGDYSNQPQHF.

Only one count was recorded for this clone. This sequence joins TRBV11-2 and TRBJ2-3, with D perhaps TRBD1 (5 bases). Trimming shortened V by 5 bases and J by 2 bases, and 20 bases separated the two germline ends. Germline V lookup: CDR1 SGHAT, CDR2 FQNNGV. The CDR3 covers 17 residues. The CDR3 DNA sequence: TGTGCCAGCAGCACCAGGGTATCAGGCGGATCCACAGATACGCAGTATTTT. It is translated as CASSTRVSGGSTDTQYF.

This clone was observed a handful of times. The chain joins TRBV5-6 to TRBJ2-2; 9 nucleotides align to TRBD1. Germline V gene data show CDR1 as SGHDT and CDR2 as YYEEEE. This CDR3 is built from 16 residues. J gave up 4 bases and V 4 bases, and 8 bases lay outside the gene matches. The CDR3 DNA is TGTGCCAGCAGCCTGGGGACAGGGAGGATCACCGGGGAGCTGTTTTTT. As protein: CASSLGTGRITGELFF. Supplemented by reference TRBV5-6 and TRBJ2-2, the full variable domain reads DAGVTQSPTHLIKTRGQQVTLRCSPKSGHDTVSWYQQALGQGPQFIFQYYEEEERQRGNFPDRFSGHQFPNYSSELNVNALLLGDSALYLCASSLGTGRITGELFFGEGSRLTVL.

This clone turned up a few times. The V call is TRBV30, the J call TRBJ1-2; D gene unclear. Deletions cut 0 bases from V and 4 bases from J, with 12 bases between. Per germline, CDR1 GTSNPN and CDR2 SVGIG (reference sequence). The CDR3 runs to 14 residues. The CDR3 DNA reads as TGTGCCTGGAGTGTACCCCCAAACAGCTATGGCTACACCTTC. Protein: CAWSVPPNSYGYTF.

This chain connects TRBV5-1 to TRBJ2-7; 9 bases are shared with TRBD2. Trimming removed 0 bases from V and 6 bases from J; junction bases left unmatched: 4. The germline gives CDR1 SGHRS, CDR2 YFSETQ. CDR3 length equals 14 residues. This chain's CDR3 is CASSLDPAGGEQYF. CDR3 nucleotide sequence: TGCGCCAGCAGCTTGGACCCAGCGGGAGGCGAGCAGTACTTC.

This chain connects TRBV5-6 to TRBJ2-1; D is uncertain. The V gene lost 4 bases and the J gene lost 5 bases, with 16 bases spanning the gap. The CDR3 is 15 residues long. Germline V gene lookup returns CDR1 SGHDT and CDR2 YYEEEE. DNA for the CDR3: TGTGCCAGCAGCCCCATGGTGAGAGGTAACAATGAGCAGTTCTTC. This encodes CASSPMVRGNNEQFF.

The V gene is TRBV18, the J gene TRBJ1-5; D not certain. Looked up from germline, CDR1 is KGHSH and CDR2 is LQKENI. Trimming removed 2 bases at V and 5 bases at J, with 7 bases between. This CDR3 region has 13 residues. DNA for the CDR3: TGTGCCAGCTCACCATTTGGGGATCAGCCCCAGCATTTT. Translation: CASSPFGDQPQHF.

The CDR3 loop reads CASRDRLGNQPQHF. DNA of the CDR3: TGTGCCAGCAGGGACAGGCTGGGCAATCAGCCCCAGCATTTT. The chain is built from TRBV2 and TRBJ1-5; 7 nucleotides align to TRBD1. Germline CDR1 reads SNHLY; CDR2 reads FYNNEI. The length of the CDR3 is 14 residues. V lost 6 bases to trimming and J lost 2 bases; unmatched junction nucleotides: 4.

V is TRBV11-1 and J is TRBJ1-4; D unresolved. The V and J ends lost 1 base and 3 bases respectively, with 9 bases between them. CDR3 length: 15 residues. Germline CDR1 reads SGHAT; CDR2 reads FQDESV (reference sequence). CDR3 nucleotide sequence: TGTGCCAGCAGCTTAGAGGCGAGATCTAATGAAAAACTGTTTTTT. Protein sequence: CASSLEARSNEKLFF.

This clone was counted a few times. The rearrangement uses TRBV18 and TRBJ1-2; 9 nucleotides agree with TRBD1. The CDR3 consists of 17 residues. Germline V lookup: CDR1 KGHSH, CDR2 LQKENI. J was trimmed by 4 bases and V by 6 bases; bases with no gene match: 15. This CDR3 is CASSRVGGTGSFYGYTF. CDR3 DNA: TGTGCCAGCTCCCGCGTTGGCGGGACAGGGAGTTTCTATGGCTACACCTTC.

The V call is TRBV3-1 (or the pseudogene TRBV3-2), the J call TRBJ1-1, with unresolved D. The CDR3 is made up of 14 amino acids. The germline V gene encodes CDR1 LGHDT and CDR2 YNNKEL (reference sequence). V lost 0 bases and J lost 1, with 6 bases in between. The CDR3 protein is CASSQDTENTEAFF. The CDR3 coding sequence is TGTGCCAGCAGCCAAGATACGGAGAACACTGAAGCTTTCTTT.

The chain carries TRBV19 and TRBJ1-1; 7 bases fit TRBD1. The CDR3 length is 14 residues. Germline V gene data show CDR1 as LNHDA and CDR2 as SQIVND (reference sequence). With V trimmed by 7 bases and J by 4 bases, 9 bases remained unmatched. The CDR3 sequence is CASIRGAGGTEAFF. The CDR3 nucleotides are TGTGCCAGTATCAGGGGCGCAGGGGGCACTGAAGCTTTCTTT.

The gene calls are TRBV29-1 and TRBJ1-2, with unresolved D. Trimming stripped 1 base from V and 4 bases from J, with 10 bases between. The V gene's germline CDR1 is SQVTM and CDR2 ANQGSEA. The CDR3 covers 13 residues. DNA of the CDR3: TGCAGCGTTGAAGGGCAGGCCGGCTATGGCTACACCTTC. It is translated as CSVEGQAGYGYTF.

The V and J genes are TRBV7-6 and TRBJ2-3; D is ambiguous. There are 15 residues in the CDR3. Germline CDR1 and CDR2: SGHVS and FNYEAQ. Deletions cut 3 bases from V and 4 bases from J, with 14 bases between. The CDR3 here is CASSLVPTPADTQYF. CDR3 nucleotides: TGTGCCAGCAGCTTGGTTCCTACCCCGGCAGATACGCAGTATTTT.

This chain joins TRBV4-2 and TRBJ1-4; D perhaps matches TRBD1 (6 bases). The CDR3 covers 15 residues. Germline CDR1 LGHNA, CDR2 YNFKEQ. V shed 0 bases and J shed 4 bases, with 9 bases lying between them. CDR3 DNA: TGTGCCAGCAGCCAAGACCGGACAGTTAATGAAAAACTGTTTTTT. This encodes CASSQDRTVNEKLFF.

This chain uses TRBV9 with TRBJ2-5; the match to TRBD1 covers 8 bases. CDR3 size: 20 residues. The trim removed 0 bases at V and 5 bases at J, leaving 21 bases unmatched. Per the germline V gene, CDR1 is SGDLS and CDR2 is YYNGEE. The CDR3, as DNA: TGTGCCAGCAGCGTAGGATCCAGGGGGCGCATTTGGTCTGAGTTGGAGACCCAGTACTTC. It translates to CASSVGSRGRIWSELETQYF.

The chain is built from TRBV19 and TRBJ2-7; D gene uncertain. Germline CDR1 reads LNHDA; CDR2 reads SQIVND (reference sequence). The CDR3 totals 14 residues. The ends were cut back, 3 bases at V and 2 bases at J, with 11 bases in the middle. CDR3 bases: TGTGCCAGTAGTATCCCCCTACCGCCCTACGAGCAGTACTTC. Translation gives CASSIPLPPYEQYF. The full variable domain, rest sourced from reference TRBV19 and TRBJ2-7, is DGGITQSPKYLFRKEGQNVTLSCEQNLNHDAMYWYRQDPGQGLRLIYYSQIVNDFQKGDIAEGYSVSREKKESFPLTVTSAQKNPTAFYLCASSIPLPPYEQYFGPGTRLTVT.

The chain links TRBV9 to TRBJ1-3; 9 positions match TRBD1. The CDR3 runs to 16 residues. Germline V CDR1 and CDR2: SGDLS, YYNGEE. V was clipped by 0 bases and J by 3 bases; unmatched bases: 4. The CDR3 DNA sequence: TGTGCCAGCAGCGTAGCCGGGACAGGGTTTGGAAACACCATATATTTT. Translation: CASSVAGTGFGNTIYF.

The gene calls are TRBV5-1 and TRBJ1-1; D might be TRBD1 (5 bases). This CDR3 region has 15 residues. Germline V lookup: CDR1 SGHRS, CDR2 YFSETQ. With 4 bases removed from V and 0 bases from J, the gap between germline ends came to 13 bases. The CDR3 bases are TGCGCCAGCAGCCCAGTAGCAGGGATGAACACTGAAGCTTTCTTT. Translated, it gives CASSPVAGMNTEAFF.

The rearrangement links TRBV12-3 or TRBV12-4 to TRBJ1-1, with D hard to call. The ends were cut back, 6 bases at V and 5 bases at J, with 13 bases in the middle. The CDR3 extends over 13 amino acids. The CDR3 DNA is TGTGCCAGCAGCCGGGGAGGGTGGACTGAAGCTTTCTTT. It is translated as CASSRGGWTEAFF.

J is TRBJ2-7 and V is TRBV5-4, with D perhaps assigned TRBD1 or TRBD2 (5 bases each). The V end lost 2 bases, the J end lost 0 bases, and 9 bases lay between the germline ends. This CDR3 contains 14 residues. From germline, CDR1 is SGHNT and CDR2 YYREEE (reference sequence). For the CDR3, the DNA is TGTGCCAGCAGCTTATCCGGGACCTCCTACGAGCAGTACTTC. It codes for CASSLSGTSYEQYF. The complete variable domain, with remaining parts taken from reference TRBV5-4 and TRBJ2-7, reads ETGVTQSPTHLIKTRGQQVTLRCSSQSGHNTVSWYQQALGQGPQFIFQYYREEENGRGNFPPRFSGLQFPNYSSELNVNALELDDSALYLCASSLSGTSYEQYFGPGTRLTVT.

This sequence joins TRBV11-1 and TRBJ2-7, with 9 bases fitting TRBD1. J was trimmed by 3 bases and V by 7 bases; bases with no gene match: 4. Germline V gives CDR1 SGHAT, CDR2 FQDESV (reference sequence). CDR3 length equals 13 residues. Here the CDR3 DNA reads TGTGCCAGCAAGGGACAGGGATTCTACGAGCAGTACTTC. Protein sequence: CASKGQGFYEQYF. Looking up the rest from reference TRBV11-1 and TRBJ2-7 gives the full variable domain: EAEVAQSPRYKITEKSQAVAFWCDPISGHATLYWYRQILGQGPELLVQFQDESVVDDSQLPKDRFSAERLKGVDSTLKIQPAELGDSAMYLCASKGQGFYEQYFGPGTRLTVT.

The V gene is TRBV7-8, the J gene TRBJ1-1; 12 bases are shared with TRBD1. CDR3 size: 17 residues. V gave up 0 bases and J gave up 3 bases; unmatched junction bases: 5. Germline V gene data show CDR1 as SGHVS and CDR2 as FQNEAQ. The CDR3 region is CASSLAGQGARYTEAFF. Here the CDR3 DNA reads TGTGCCAGCAGCTTAGCGGGACAGGGGGCTCGGTACACTGAAGCTTTCTTT.

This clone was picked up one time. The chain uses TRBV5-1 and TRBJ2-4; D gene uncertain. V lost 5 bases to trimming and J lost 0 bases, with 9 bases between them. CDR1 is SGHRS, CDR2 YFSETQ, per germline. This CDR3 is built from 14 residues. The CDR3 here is CASRENLAKNIQYF. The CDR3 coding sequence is TGCGCCAGCAGGGAAAATCTAGCCAAAAACATTCAGTACTTC.

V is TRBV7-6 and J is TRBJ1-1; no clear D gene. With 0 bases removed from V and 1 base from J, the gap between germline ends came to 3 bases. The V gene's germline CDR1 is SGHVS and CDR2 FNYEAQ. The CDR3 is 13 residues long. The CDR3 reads CASSLAGNTEAFF. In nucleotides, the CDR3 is TGTGCCAGCAGCTTAGCCGGGAACACTGAAGCTTTCTTT.

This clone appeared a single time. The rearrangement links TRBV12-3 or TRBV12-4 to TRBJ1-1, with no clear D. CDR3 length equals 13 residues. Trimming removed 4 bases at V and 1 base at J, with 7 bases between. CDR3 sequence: CASSYGQNTEAFF. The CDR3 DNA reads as TGTGCCAGCAGTTACGGCCAGAACACTGAAGCTTTCTTT.

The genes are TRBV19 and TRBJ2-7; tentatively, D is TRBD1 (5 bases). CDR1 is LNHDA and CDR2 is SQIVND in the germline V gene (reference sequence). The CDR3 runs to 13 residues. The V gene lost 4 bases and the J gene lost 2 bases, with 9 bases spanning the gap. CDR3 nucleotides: TGTGCCAGTAGTAGACAGCTTCCCTACGAGCAGTACTTC. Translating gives CASSRQLPYEQYF.